This T cell receptor beta chain originates from a study of cytomegalovirus exposure and HLA in healthy donors. Study findings and constraints: CMV serostatus was the sole immune exposure information available. In an earlier analysis, productive rearrangement rates for most beta V segments clustered near 87% or 30%. In presence/absence analyses, roughly uniform sequencing depth across donors was assumed.

Details on this clone: Its antigen is as yet unknown.

V was cut by 1 base and J by 0 bases, with 14 bases left in between. The CDR3 contains 17 residues. CDR1 is MGHRA, CDR2 YSYEKL, per germline. 60 Vbeta and 13 Jbeta primers were used in PCR. Libraries were prepared by immunoSEQ multiplex PCR; TCRdb keeps only in-frame clonotypes and omits some of them. The sample consists of some 150,000 clones, about 61% of them appearing once. This TCR derives from a middle-aged woman in good health and CMV-seronegative. The chain joins TRBV4-1 to TRBJ2-3, with D tentatively TRBD1 (6 bases). Specimen: PBMCs. Written as DNA, the CDR3 is TGCGCCAGCAGCCAAGTCGATCCCGGACAGAGCACAGATACGCAGTATTTT. Residues: CASSQVDPGQSTDTQYF.